In its sample, the clone carrying this T cell receptor (beta chain) was seen many times. The V gene's germline CDR1 is DFQATT and CDR2 SNEGSKA (reference sequence). The CDR3 extends over 14 amino acids. The J segment lost 5 bases and the V segment lost 8 bases, leaving 5 bases of the junction unmatched. The sorted Tregs were CD4+CD25+CD127-/low cells. Semi-nested PCR with Nested Universal Primer A followed constant-region reverse priming of full-length variable regions. TCRdb recomputed calls from the 5' RACE reads with MiXCR, one row per CDR3 protein. The table has 35,000 to 45,000 distinct CDR3 sequences, over 20% seen once.

The clonotype was recovered from a female donor with breast cancer. V and J are TRBV20-1 and TRBJ2-3; TRBD2 matches at 15 bases. The specimen was Tregs sorted from a lymph node. CDR3 amino acids: CSRSGLAGGDTQYF. As DNA, the CDR3 is TGCAGTCGATCGGGACTAGCGGGAGGAGATACGCAGTATTTT.